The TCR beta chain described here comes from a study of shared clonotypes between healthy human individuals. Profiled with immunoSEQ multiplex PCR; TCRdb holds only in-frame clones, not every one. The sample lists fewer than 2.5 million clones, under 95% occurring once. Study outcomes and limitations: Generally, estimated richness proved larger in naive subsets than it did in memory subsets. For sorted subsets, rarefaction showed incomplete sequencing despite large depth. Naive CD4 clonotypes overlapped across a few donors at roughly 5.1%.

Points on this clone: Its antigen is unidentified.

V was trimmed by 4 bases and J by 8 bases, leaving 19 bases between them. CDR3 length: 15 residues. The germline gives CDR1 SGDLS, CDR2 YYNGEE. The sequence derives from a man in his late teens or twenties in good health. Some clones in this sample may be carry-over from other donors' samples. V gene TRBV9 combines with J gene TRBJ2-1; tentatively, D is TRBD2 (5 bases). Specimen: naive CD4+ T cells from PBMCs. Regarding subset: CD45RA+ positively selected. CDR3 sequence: CASSLHPVLVYEQFF. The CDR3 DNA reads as TGTGCCAGCAGCCTCCACCCGGTACTAGTATATGAGCAGTTCTTC.